This T cell receptor beta chain is drawn from a study of blood T cell repertoires in COVID-19. Study-level information: Acute and convalescent COVID-19 samples came from the United States, Italy and Spain. T cells, B-cell-depleted T cells, or PBMCs supplied cDNA or gDNA.

Original processing methods: Estimation of nucleated cell counts was performed using reference gene primer amplification. The repertoire was sequenced with immunoSEQ multiplex PCR; TCRdb's copy has only in-frame clones and lacks some. V, J and clone size are taken as reported in that table, and D and trimming were inferred from the DNA itself. Among around 300,000 clones listed, 70% to 90% were seen once. V dropped 5 bases and J dropped 0 bases, with 19 bases sitting between them. Germline lookup yields CDR1 SGHRS and CDR2 YFSETQ. This CDR3 has 17 residues. This chain joins TRBV5-1 and TRBJ2-3, with D possibly being TRBD2 (6 bases). The sequenced material came from peripheral blood. This TCR was sampled from a woman aged 70-85 years with acute or convalescent COVID-19. The DNA of the CDR3 is TGCGCCAGCAGGGAGGGGTCCGCGGGCTGGAGCACAGATACGCAGTATTTT. Amino acid sequence: CASREGSAGWSTDTQYF.